This T cell receptor beta chain is from a study of T-cell memory formation after mild COVID-19. Findings of the study overall: Pre-infection memory carried some responding clones, suggesting that cross-reactive memory joined.

V lost 6 bases and J 1 base, leaving 9 bases between the germline ends. There are 13 residues in the CDR3. CDR1 is MNHNY, CDR2 SVGAGI, per germline (reference sequence). In TCRdb, the 5' RACE reads were re-called with MiXCR into one record per CDR3 protein. The sample consists of about 400,000 distinct CDR3 sequences, over 15% of them appearing once. As for this clonotype: Its antigen is as yet unknown.

This sequence joins TRBV6-6 and TRBJ1-2, with TRBD1 as a possible D gene (6 bases). Sequenced material: PBMCs or a T cell subset sorted from them (not recorded which). The source of this sequence is a man younger than 30 who had mild COVID-19 (a few samples of this study predate the infection). Cell type and time point are not known. The CDR3 protein is CASSRQVNYGYTF. CDR3 coding DNA: TGTGCCAGCAGCAGACAGGTTAACTATGGCTACACCTTC.